These T cell receptor beta chains were read from a single sample in a study of shared clonotypes between healthy human individuals. Using immunoSEQ multiplex PCR, the repertoire was profiled, and TCRdb retains in-frame clones only, with some absent. The repertoire holds 1.6 million or so clones, with roughly 98.5% as singletons. Sequenced material: naive CD4+ T cells sorted from blood. These receptors were collected from a young man in good health. Each CDR3 is given with its conserved first and last residue. D genes are given only for firm matches. The size entry is marked missing in some rows and otherwise reads once, few, many or a size class.

V gene: TRBV2
J gene: TRBJ2-5
clone size: NA
D gene: NA
CDR3 DNA: TGTGCCAGCAGTCGGGGGGAGACCCAGTACTTC
CDR3 protein: CASSRGETQYF

V gene: TRBV15
J gene: TRBJ2-7
clone size: NA
D gene: TRBD1
CDR3 DNA: TGTGCCACCAGCAGAGAAATGACAGGGTACGAGCAGTACTTC
CDR3 protein: CATSREMTGYEQYF

V gene: TRBV7-6
J gene: TRBJ1-1
clone size: NA
D gene: NA
CDR3 DNA: TGTGCCAGCAGCTTAAGGGGCCGCGATAGGTCGGAAGCTTTCTTT
CDR3 protein: CASSLRGRDRSEAFF

V gene: TRBV7-6
J gene: TRBJ1-2
clone size: NA
D gene: NA
CDR3 DNA: TGTGCCAGCAGCCCGCTGGTGTCTGGCTACACCTTC
CDR3 protein: CASSPLVSGYTF

V gene: TRBV11-2
J gene: TRBJ2-1
clone size: NA
D gene: NA
CDR3 DNA: TGTGCCAGCAGCCGGAACAGGGCGGGCAATGAGCAGTTCTTC
CDR3 protein: CASSRNRAGNEQFF

V gene: TRBV7-9
J gene: TRBJ2-3
clone size: NA
D gene: TRBD2
CDR3 DNA: TGTGCCAGCAGCTTAGCTCTAGCGGGAGCCCTCAGCACAGATACGCAGTATTTT
CDR3 protein: CASSLALAGALSTDTQYF

V gene: TRBV6-6
J gene: TRBJ2-7
clone size: NA
D gene: NA
CDR3 DNA: TGTGCCAGCACCAACATTCTAGGTTTCTACGAGCAGTACTTC
CDR3 protein: CASTNILGFYEQYF

V gene: TRBV29-1
J gene: TRBJ1-4
clone size: NA
D gene: NA
CDR3 DNA: TGCAGCGTTGGCGGGGTTAGTGATGAAAAACTGTTTTTT
CDR3 protein: CSVGGVSDEKLFF

V gene: TRBV6-5
J gene: TRBJ2-1
clone size: NA
D gene: TRBD2
CDR3 DNA: TGTGCCAGCAGTTACCCCCTAGCGGGTGAGCAGTTCTTC
CDR3 protein: CASSYPLAGEQFF

V gene: TRBV7-9
J gene: TRBJ2-3
clone size: NA
D gene: NA
CDR3 DNA: TGTGCCAGCAGCTTAATGGGAACGGGCAGGGCAGATACGCAGTATTTT
CDR3 protein: CASSLMGTGRADTQYF

V gene: TRBV5-1
J gene: TRBJ2-2
clone size: NA
D gene: NA
CDR3 DNA: TGCGCCAGCAGCTTGGAATTAGCGGCACAGCCCGGGGAGCTGTTTTTT
CDR3 protein: CASSLELAAQPGELFF

V gene: TRBV5-1
J gene: TRBJ1-4
clone size: NA
D gene: TRBD1
CDR3 DNA: TGCGCCAGCAGCTCGGGGACAGGACTTAATGAAAAACTGTTTTTT
CDR3 protein: CASSSGTGLNEKLFF

V gene: TRBV5-8
J gene: TRBJ2-7
clone size: NA
D gene: NA
CDR3 DNA: TGTGCCAGCAGCATCAGGGTATACGAGCAGTACTTC
CDR3 protein: CASSIRVYEQYF

V gene: TRBV28
J gene: TRBJ2-3
clone size: once
D gene: TRBD2
CDR3 DNA: TGTGCCAGCAGTGCCGCAGGGGGACTAGCGGGAAATACGCAGTATTTT
CDR3 protein: CASSAAGGLAGNTQYF

V gene: TRBV5-8
J gene: TRBJ2-5
clone size: NA
D gene: TRBD2
CDR3 DNA: TGTGCCAGCAGCTGGGGAGGGCCCGGGGAGACCCAGTACTTC
CDR3 protein: CASSWGGPGETQYF

V gene: TRBV12-5
J gene: TRBJ2-1
clone size: once
D gene: NA
CDR3 DNA: TGTGCTAGTGGTTTGGGCGAAACTCTTAGGCCTAACCCGGTAAGTGAGCAGTTCTTC
CDR3 protein: CASGLGETLRPNPVSEQFF

V gene: TRBV18
J gene: TRBJ1-2
clone size: NA
D gene: NA
CDR3 DNA: TGTGCCAGCTCAACAGAGACCTATGGCTACACCTTC
CDR3 protein: CASSTETYGYTF

V gene: TRBV5-4
J gene: TRBJ2-1
clone size: NA
D gene: NA
CDR3 DNA: TGTGCCAGCAGCCCAACTAACAATGAGCAGTTCTTC
CDR3 protein: CASSPTNNEQFF

V gene: TRBV7-6
J gene: TRBJ1-3
clone size: once
D gene: NA
CDR3 DNA: TGTGCCAGCAGCTTGGGCTCCGGGACCTCTGGAAACACCATATATTTT
CDR3 protein: CASSLGSGTSGNTIYF

V gene: TRBV7-2
J gene: TRBJ1-1
clone size: NA
D gene: NA
CDR3 DNA: TGTGCCAGCAGCTGGAGTACAGGGTGGAGCACTGAAGCTTTCTTT
CDR3 protein: CASSWSTGWSTEAFF

V gene: TRBV6-4
J gene: TRBJ2-3
clone size: NA
D gene: TRBD1
CDR3 DNA: TGTGCCAGTCCTGGACAGGGCAAACGCACAGATACGCAGTATTTT
CDR3 protein: CASPGQGKRTDTQYF

V gene: TRBV5-1
J gene: TRBJ1-1
clone size: NA
D gene: TRBD1
CDR3 DNA: TGCGCCAGCAGCATACCAGGGGGTCAGAACACTGAAGCTTTCTTT
CDR3 protein: CASSIPGGQNTEAFF

V gene: TRBV29-1
J gene: TRBJ1-1
clone size: once
D gene: NA
CDR3 DNA: TGCAGCGTTGCCCCCCCTATGGAGCATAGGAACACTGAAGCTTTCTTT
CDR3 protein: CSVAPPMEHRNTEAFF

V gene: TRBV7-9
J gene: TRBJ2-7
clone size: once
D gene: NA
CDR3 DNA: TGTGCCAGCAGCTTTTGGGGTGGCGAGCAGTACTTC
CDR3 protein: CASSFWGGEQYF

V gene: TRBV10-3
J gene: TRBJ2-1
clone size: once
D gene: TRBD2
CDR3 DNA: TGTGCCATCAGTGAACCTCCGGTGGGGACTAGCCTCAATGAGCAGTTCTTC
CDR3 protein: CAISEPPVGTSLNEQFF

V gene: TRBV5-4
J gene: TRBJ2-1
clone size: NA
D gene: NA
CDR3 DNA: TGTGCCAGCAGCTTGGGTGGACTCTACTCCTACAATGAGCAGTTCTTC
CDR3 protein: CASSLGGLYSYNEQFF

V gene: TRBV11-3
J gene: TRBJ2-1
clone size: NA
D gene: TRBD2
CDR3 DNA: TGTGCCAGCAGCTTAGGACTAGCGGTTGCTAGCTCCTACAATGAGCAGTTCTTC
CDR3 protein: CASSLGLAVASSYNEQFF

V gene: TRBV28
J gene: TRBJ2-7
clone size: NA
D gene: NA
CDR3 DNA: TGTGCCAGCAGTTTTACGGGTATTTACGAGCAGTACTTC
CDR3 protein: CASSFTGIYEQYF

V gene: TRBV11-1
J gene: TRBJ2-7
clone size: NA
D gene: TRBD2
CDR3 DNA: TGTGCCAGCAGCTTATCCCCGGGACTAGCGTCATCCTACGAGCAGTACTTC
CDR3 protein: CASSLSPGLASSYEQYF

V gene: TRBV20-1
J gene: TRBJ2-3
clone size: NA
D gene: NA
CDR3 DNA: TGCAGTGTAAGCACAGATACGCAGTATTTT
CDR3 protein: CSVSTDTQYF

V gene: TRBV5-1
J gene: TRBJ1-5
clone size: NA
D gene: TRBD1
CDR3 DNA: TGCGCCAGCAGCCCCCAGGACAGGGTTTATGGTACCCAGCATTTT
CDR3 protein: CASSPQDRVYGTQHF

V gene: TRBV27
J gene: TRBJ2-2
clone size: NA
D gene: TRBD1
CDR3 DNA: TGTGCCAGCAGTCCCCGGGACAGGAACACCGGGGAGCTGTTTTTT
CDR3 protein: CASSPRDRNTGELFF

V gene: TRBV10-3
J gene: TRBJ1-1
clone size: NA
D gene: NA
CDR3 DNA: TGTGCCATCAGTGAGTCTAGGGTTATCACTGAAGCTTTCTTT
CDR3 protein: CAISESRVITEAFF

V gene: TRBV19
J gene: TRBJ2-7
clone size: NA
D gene: NA
CDR3 DNA: TGTGCCACATCCAGGGGAGTCTCCTACGAGCAGTACTTC
CDR3 protein: CATSRGVSYEQYF

V gene: TRBV27
J gene: TRBJ2-7
clone size: NA
D gene: TRBD1
CDR3 DNA: TGTGCCAGCAGTCCTGGGGACAGGTCCTACGAGCAGTACTTC
CDR3 protein: CASSPGDRSYEQYF

V gene: TRBV4-3
J gene: TRBJ2-1
clone size: NA
D gene: TRBD2
CDR3 DNA: TGCGCCAGCAGCCAAGATTTGGGACTAGCGGGAGAGTCCTACAATGAGCAGTTCTTC
CDR3 protein: CASSQDLGLAGESYNEQFF

V gene: TRBV11-2
J gene: TRBJ1-2
clone size: NA
D gene: TRBD1
CDR3 DNA: TGTGCCAGCAGCTTAACGGGAGGACAGGGGTTGAGGGGCTACACCTTC
CDR3 protein: CASSLTGGQGLRGYTF

V gene: TRBV11-2
J gene: TRBJ2-7
clone size: NA
D gene: TRBD2
CDR3 DNA: TGTGCCAGCAGCTTACGACTAGCGGGAACCTACTACGAGCAGTACTTC
CDR3 protein: CASSLRLAGTYYEQYF

V gene: TRBV5-1
J gene: TRBJ2-7
clone size: NA
D gene: NA
CDR3 DNA: TGCGCCAGCATCCCTGCCCCCGGAGCCTTCTCCTACGAGCAGTACTTC
CDR3 protein: CASIPAPGAFSYEQYF

V gene: TRBV7-9
J gene: TRBJ1-1
clone size: NA
D gene: NA
CDR3 DNA: TGTGCCAGCAGCTCCCTCCCAGGGACTGAAGCTTTCTTT
CDR3 protein: CASSSLPGTEAFF

V gene: TRBV27
J gene: TRBJ2-3
clone size: NA
D gene: NA
CDR3 DNA: TGTGCCAGCAGTTACCGACGGTTGATGGCAGATACGCAGTATTTT
CDR3 protein: CASSYRRLMADTQYF

V gene: TRBV15
J gene: TRBJ1-1
clone size: NA
D gene: NA
CDR3 DNA: TGTGCCACCAGCAGACACACCTACACTGAAGCTTTCTTT
CDR3 protein: CATSRHTYTEAFF

V gene: TRBV27
J gene: TRBJ1-4
clone size: NA
D gene: NA
CDR3 DNA: TGTGCCAGCGGATGGGGCCGATCAGGGGCTCTACTGTTTTTT
CDR3 protein: CASGWGRSGALLFF

V gene: TRBV2
J gene: TRBJ1-1
clone size: NA
D gene: TRBD1
CDR3 DNA: TGTGCCAGCAGCGGACAGGGGAGGTCTGAAGCTTTCTTT
CDR3 protein: CASSGQGRSEAFF

V gene: TRBV11-3
J gene: TRBJ2-7
clone size: once
D gene: NA
CDR3 DNA: TGTGCCAGCAGCATTGACAGGCAGTCCTACGAGCAGTACTTC
CDR3 protein: CASSIDRQSYEQYF

V gene: TRBV5-5
J gene: TRBJ1-4
clone size: NA
D gene: TRBD1
CDR3 DNA: TGTGCCAGCAGCCCCGGGACAGGGTCCCTTACGGAAAAACTGTTTTTT
CDR3 protein: CASSPGTGSLTEKLFF

V gene: TRBV28
J gene: TRBJ2-7
clone size: NA
D gene: NA
CDR3 DNA: TGTGCCAGCAGGGTTCGGGCCAAACGTTCCTACGAGCAGTACTTC
CDR3 protein: CASRVRAKRSYEQYF

V gene: TRBV2
J gene: TRBJ1-2
clone size: NA
D gene: NA
CDR3 DNA: TGTGCCAGCAGTGTGGAGCAGACGGTTGGCTACACCTTC
CDR3 protein: CASSVEQTVGYTF

V gene: TRBV5-4
J gene: TRBJ2-3
clone size: NA
D gene: TRBD2
CDR3 DNA: TGTGCCAGCAGCTTACCTGGCGGGAGAGATACGCAGTATTTT
CDR3 protein: CASSLPGGRDTQYF

V gene: TRBV18
J gene: TRBJ1-5
clone size: NA
D gene: TRBD1
CDR3 DNA: TGTGCCAGCTCACCAGGGCGCAGGGGGAATCAGCCCCAGCATTTT
CDR3 protein: CASSPGRRGNQPQHF

V gene: TRBV4-1
J gene: TRBJ1-5
clone size: NA
D gene: NA
CDR3 DNA: TGCGCCAGCAGCCCGACGGAGAATAGCAATCAGCCCCAGCATTTT
CDR3 protein: CASSPTENSNQPQHF

V gene: TRBV4-3
J gene: TRBJ2-5
clone size: once
D gene: TRBD2
CDR3 DNA: TGCGCCACACGTAATCGAGCGGGAGGGCCGGGGACCCAGTACTTC
CDR3 protein: CATRNRAGGPGTQYF

V gene: TRBV5-4
J gene: TRBJ1-1
clone size: NA
D gene: NA
CDR3 DNA: TGTGCCAGCAGCTTGAACAGGGCAAACACTGAAGCTTTCTTT
CDR3 protein: CASSLNRANTEAFF

V gene: TRBV25-1
J gene: TRBJ1-2
clone size: NA
D gene: NA
CDR3 DNA: TGTGCCAGCAGTGAAGTGGGGGCAGTAGGTGGCTACACCTTC
CDR3 protein: CASSEVGAVGGYTF

V gene: TRBV9
J gene: TRBJ1-4
clone size: NA
D gene: NA
CDR3 DNA: TGTGCCAGCAGCGTAGGGCGGGCAACTAATGAAAAACTGTTTTTT
CDR3 protein: CASSVGRATNEKLFF

V gene: TRBV28
J gene: TRBJ1-2
clone size: NA
D gene: NA
CDR3 DNA: TGTGCCAGCAGTACAACCCTGGGACCGCTCTTC
CDR3 protein: CASSTTLGPLF

V gene: TRBV5-4
J gene: TRBJ1-4
clone size: NA
D gene: NA
CDR3 DNA: TGTGCCAGCAGCTTGGGGGGCACAGGGACTAATGAAAAACTGTTTTTT
CDR3 protein: CASSLGGTGTNEKLFF

V gene: TRBV4-3
J gene: TRBJ2-7
clone size: NA
D gene: TRBD2
CDR3 DNA: TGCGCCAGCAGCCAAGCGGGACTAGCGGGGGCCAACTCCTACGAGCAGTACTTC
CDR3 protein: CASSQAGLAGANSYEQYF

V gene: TRBV5-5
J gene: TRBJ1-5
clone size: NA
D gene: NA
CDR3 DNA: TGTGCCAGCAGCCTTGGGGGGGTCTTCAATCAGCCCCAGCATTTT
CDR3 protein: CASSLGGVFNQPQHF